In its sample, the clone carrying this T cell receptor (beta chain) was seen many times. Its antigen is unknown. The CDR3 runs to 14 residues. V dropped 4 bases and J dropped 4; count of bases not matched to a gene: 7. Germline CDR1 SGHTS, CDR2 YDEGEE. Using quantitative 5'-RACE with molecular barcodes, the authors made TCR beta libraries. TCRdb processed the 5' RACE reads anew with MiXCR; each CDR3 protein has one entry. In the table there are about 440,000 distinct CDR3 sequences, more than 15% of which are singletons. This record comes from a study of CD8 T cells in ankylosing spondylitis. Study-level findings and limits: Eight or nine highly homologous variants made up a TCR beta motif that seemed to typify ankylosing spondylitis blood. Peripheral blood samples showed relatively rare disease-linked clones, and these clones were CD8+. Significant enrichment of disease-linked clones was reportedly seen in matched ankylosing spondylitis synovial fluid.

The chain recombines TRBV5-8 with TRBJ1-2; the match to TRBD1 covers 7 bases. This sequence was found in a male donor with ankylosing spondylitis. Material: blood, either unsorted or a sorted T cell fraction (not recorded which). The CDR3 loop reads CASSPGTASYGYTF. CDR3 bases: TGTGCCAGCAGCCCGGGGACAGCGAGCTATGGCTACACCTTC.